These 4 T cell receptor beta chains share one sample of origin, sequenced in a study of control samples from healthy donors and cancer patients (dated by TCRdb to 2019 to 2021). Library generation was performed with the immunoSEQ multiplex PCR assay. What TCRdb holds here is the immuneACCESS table cut down to in-frame rearrangements. Part of the clones is not present; checked against another copy, under half of the missing clones reflect an unresolved V gene, and the others are unexplained. Present in this sample are 350,000 to 450,000 clones, 80% to 95% of which were seen just once. The ten most abundant clones make up around 6.8% of the sample. Input material: PBMCs. Receptors were obtained from a man aged 35 to 55 with head and neck cancer.

The chain carries TRBV4-1 and TRBJ2-2; the D is unclear. V gave up 3 bases and J gave up 8 bases, with 7 bases separating them. Germline CDR1 reads MGHRA; CDR2 reads YSYEKL. The CDR3 has 12 residues. CDR3 sequence reads: CASSHSSGELFF. The CDR3 DNA is TGCGCCAGCAGCCATTCTTCGGGGGAGCTGTTTTTT.

The chain links TRBV10-1 to TRBJ1-1; D ambiguous. Germline CDR1 and CDR2: WNHNN and SYGVQD (reference sequence). V was pared by 5 bases and J by 5 bases, with 15 bases between. The CDR3 totals 14 residues. The CDR3 DNA reads as TGCGCCAGCAGTCCGGCAGGAGATTGGACTGAAGCTTTCTTT. Protein: CASSPAGDWTEAFF.

The gene calls are TRBV19 and TRBJ2-1; TRBD2 aligns across 12 bases. The germline V gene has CDR1 LNHDA and CDR2 SQIVND (reference sequence). Germline trimming cut 6 bases from V and 7 bases from J; bases unmatched to any gene: 4. This CDR3 comprises 14 residues. The CDR3 sequence: CASSGLAGGNEQFF. CDR3 nucleotide sequence: TGTGCCAGTAGCGGGCTAGCGGGAGGGAATGAGCAGTTCTTC.

This sequence joins TRBV9 and TRBJ2-2, with TRBD2 identical over 12 bases. Trimming at V came to 0 bases and at J to 7 bases, leaving 4 bases not matched to a gene. CDR1 and CDR2 from the germline V gene are SGDLS and YYNGEE. There are 16 residues in the CDR3. This CDR3 is CASSVASGGAIGELFF. DNA for the CDR3: TGTGCCAGCAGCGTAGCTAGCGGGGGGGCAATCGGGGAGCTGTTTTTT. The entire variable domain, with the rest obtained from reference TRBV9 and TRBJ2-2, is as follows: DSGVTQTPKHLITATGQRVTLRCSPRSGDLSVYWYQQSLDQGLQFLIQYYNGEERAKGNILERFSAQQFPDLHSELNLSSLELGDSALYFCASSVASGGAIGELFFGEGSRLTVL.